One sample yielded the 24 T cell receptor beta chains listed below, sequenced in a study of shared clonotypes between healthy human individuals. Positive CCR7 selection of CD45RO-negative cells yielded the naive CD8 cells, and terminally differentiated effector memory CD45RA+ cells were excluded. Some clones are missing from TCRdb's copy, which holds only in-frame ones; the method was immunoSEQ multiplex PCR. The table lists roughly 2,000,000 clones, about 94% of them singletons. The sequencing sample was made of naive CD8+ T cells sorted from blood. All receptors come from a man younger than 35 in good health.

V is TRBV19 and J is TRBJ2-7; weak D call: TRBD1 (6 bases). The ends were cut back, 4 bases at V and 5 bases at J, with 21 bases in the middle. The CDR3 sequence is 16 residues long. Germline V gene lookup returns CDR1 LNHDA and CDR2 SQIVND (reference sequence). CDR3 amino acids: CASSTQQGKGKDEQYF. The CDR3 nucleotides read TGTGCCAGTAGTACACAACAGGGTAAGGGAAAGGACGAGCAGTACTTC.

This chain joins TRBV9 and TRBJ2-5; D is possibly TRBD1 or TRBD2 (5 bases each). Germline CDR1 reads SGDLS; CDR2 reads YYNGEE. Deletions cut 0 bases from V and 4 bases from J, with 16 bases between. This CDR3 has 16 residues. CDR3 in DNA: TGTGCCAGCAGCGTAGGGTTGGGGGTGATCCGAGAGACCCAGTACTTC. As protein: CASSVGLGVIRETQYF.

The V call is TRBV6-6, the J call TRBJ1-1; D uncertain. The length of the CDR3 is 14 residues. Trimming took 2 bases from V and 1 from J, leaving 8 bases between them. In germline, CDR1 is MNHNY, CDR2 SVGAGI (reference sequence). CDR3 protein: CASSYLTTNTEAFF. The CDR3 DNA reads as TGTGCCAGCAGTTACCTCACAACGAACACTGAAGCTTTCTTT.

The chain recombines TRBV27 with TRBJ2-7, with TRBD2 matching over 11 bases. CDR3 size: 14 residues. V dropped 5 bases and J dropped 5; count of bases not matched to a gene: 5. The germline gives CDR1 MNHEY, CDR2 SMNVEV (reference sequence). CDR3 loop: CASSPVAGGNEQYF. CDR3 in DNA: TGTGCCAGCAGTCCGGTAGCGGGAGGGAACGAGCAGTACTTC.

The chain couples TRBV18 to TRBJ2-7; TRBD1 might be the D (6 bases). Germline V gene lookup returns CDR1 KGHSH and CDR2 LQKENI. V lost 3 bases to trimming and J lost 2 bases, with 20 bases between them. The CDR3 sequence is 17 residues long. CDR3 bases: TGTGCCAGCTCACCTTTCGGACCGGACAGTGACACCTACGAGCAGTACTTC. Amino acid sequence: CASSPFGPDSDTYEQYF.

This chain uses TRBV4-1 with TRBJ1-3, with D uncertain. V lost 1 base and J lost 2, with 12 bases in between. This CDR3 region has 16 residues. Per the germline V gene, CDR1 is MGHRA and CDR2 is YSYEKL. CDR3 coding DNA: TGCGCCAGCAGCCAAGCCCCGCAGGAGACTGGAAACACCATATATTTT. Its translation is CASSQAPQETGNTIYF.

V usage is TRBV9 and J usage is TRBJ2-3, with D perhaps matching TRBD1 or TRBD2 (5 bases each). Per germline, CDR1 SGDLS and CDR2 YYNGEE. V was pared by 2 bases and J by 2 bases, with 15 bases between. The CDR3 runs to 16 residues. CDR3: CASSVGLAFTTDTQYF. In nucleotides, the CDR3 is TGTGCCAGCAGCGTGGGGCTAGCTTTTACCACAGATACGCAGTATTTT.

The CDR3 is CASSLRPAWEQYF. CDR3 nucleotide sequence: TGCGCCAGCAGCCTTAGACCCGCCTGGGAGCAGTACTTC. The chain recombines TRBV4-1 with TRBJ2-7; the D is unclear. Germline V lookup: CDR1 MGHRA, CDR2 YSYEKL. The CDR3 length is 13 residues. V was trimmed by 4 bases and J by 7 bases, leaving 14 bases between them.

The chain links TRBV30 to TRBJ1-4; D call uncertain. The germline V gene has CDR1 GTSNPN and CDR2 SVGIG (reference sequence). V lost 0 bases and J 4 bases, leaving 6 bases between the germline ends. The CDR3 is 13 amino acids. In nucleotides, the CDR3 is TGTGCCTGGAGTGTCGGTGATAATGAAAAACTGTTTTTT. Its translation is CAWSVGDNEKLFF. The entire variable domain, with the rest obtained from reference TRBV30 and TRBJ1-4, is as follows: SQTIHQWPATLVQPVGSPLSLECTVEGTSNPNLYWYRQAAGRGLQLLFYSVGIGQISSEVPQNLSASRPQDRQFILSSKKLLLSDSGFYLCAWSVGDNEKLFFGSGTQLSVL.

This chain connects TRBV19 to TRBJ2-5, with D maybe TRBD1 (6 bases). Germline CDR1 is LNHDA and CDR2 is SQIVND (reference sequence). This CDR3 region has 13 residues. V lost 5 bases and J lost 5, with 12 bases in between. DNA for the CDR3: TGTGCCAGTAGTGACTGGACAGAGGAGACCCAGTACTTC. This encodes CASSDWTEETQYF.

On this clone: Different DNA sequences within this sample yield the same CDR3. This CDR3 reads CASSQAGAYEQYF. The CDR3 nucleotides are TGCGCCAGCAGCCAAGCGGGGGCCTACGAGCAGTACTTC. The rearrangement links TRBV4-1 to TRBJ2-7, with a weak D call TRBD2 (6 bases). Per germline, CDR1 MGHRA and CDR2 YSYEKL. With 1 base removed from V and 2 bases from J, the gap between germline ends came to 6 bases. The CDR3 has 13 residues.

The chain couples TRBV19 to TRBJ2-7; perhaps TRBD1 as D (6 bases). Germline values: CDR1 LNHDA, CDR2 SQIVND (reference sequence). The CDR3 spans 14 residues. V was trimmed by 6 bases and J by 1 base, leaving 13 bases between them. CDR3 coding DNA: TGTGCCAGTAGCTACAGGGTCGGTTCCTACGAGCAGTACTTC. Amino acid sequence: CASSYRVGSYEQYF.

CDR3 nucleotide sequence: TGCGCCAGCAGTGAGGGCAGGTTTTCACCCCTCCACTTT. Residues: CASSEGRFSPLHF. V gene TRBV10-2 combines with J gene TRBJ1-6, with no clear D. From germline, CDR1 is WSHSY and CDR2 SAAADI. V lost 2 bases and J 9 bases, leaving 8 bases between the germline ends. This CDR3 has 13 residues.

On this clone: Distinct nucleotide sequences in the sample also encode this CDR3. CDR3 loop: CASSLGVEAFF. The CDR3 coding sequence is TGTGCCAGCAGCTTAGGAGTAGAAGCTTTCTTT. J is TRBJ1-1 and V is TRBV11-2; D unclear. This CDR3 comprises 11 residues. Per the germline V gene, CDR1 is SGHAT and CDR2 is FQNNGV. Trimming took 1 base from V and 8 from J, leaving 5 bases between them.

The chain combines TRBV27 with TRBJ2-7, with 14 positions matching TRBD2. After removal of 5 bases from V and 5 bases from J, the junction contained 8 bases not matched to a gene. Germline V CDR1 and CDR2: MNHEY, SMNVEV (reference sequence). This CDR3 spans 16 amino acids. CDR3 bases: TGTGCCAGCAGTACCCTCGGGACTAGCGGGAGTAACGAGCAGTACTTC. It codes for CASSTLGTSGSNEQYF.

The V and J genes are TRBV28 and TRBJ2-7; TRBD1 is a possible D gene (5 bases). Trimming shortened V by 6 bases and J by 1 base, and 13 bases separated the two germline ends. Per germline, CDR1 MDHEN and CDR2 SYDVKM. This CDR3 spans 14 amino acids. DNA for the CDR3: TGTGCCAGCAGCCTCTTAAGACAGTCCTACGAGCAGTACTTC. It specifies CASSLLRQSYEQYF.

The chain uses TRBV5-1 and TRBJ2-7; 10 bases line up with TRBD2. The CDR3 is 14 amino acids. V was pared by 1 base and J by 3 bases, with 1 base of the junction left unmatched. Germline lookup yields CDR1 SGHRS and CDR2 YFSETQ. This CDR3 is CASSLSSGSYEQYF. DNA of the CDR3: TGCGCCAGCAGCTTGTCTAGCGGGAGCTACGAGCAGTACTTC.

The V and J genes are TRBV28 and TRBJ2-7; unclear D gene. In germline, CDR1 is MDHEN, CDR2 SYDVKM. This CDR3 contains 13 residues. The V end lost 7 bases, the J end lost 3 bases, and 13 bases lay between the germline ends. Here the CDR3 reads CASTGPNFYEQYF. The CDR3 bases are TGTGCCAGCACCGGGCCCAATTTCTACGAGCAGTACTTC.

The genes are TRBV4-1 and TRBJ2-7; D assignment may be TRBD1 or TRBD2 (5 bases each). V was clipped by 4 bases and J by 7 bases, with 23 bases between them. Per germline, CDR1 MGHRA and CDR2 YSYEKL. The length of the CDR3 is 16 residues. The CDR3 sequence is CASSLSGEVGLGEQYF. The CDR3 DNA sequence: TGCGCCAGCAGCCTTTCCGGGGAAGTGGGGCTTGGGGAGCAGTACTTC.

The CDR3 sequence: CASSSRQLSEGEQYF. The DNA for the CDR3 is TGTGCCAGCAGCTCCAGACAGCTCAGCGAGGGCGAGCAGTACTTC. The chain uses TRBV7-9 and TRBJ2-7; D may be TRBD1 or TRBD2 (5 bases each). Trimming cost V 4 bases and J 6 bases, with 19 bases left between them. The CDR3 length is 15 residues. CDR1 SEHNR and CDR2 FQNEAQ come from the germline V gene (reference sequence).

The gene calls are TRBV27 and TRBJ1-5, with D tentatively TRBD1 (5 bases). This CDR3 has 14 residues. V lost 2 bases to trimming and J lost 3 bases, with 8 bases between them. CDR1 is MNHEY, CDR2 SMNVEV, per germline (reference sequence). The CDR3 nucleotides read TGTGCCAGCAGTTTAGCAGGGATCAATCAGCCCCAGCATTTT. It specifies CASSLAGINQPQHF.

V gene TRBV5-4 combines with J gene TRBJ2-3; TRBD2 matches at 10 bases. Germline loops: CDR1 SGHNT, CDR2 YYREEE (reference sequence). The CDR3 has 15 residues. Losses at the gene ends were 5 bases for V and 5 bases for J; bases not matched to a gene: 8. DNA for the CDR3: TGTGCCAGCAGGCCCGGGACTAGCGTCGGAGATACGCAGTATTTT. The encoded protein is CASRPGTSVGDTQYF.

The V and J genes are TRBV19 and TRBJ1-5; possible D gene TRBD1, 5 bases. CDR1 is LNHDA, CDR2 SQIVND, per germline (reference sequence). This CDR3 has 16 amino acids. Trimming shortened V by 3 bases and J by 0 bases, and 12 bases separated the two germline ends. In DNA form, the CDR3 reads TGTGCCAGTAGTATGGGGCAGGCTTATAGCAATCAGCCCCAGCATTTT. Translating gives CASSMGQAYSNQPQHF.

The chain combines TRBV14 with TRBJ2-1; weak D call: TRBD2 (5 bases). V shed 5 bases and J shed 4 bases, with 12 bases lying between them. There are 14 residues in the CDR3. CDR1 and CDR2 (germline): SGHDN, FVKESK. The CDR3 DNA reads TGTGCCAGCAGCTCCCGGGATTTATACAATGAGCAGTTCTTC. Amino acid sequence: CASSSRDLYNEQFF. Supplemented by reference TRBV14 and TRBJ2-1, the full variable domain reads EAGVTQFPSHSVIEKGQTVTLRCDPISGHDNLYWYRRVMGKEIKFLLHFVKESKQDESGMPNNRFLAERTGGTYSTLKVQPAELEDSGVYFCASSSRDLYNEQFFGPGTRLTVL.